These 30 T cell receptor beta chains came from one sample sequenced in a study of post-analysis software for immune sequencing data. Researchers reported that TCR beta cDNA libraries carried unique molecular identifiers. TCRdb reprocessed the PCR reads via MiXCR and lists one record per CDR3 protein. The sample contains hundreds of thousands of distinct CDR3 sequences, 45% of which appear only once. Study conclusions and caveats: In patients, five or six TRBV segments were more frequent than in controls, with TRBV5-6, TRBV5-1 and TRBV20-1 among them.

These receptors have no identified antigens. Sequencing was carried out using blood. Source of these receptors: a girl between 5 and 17 years old with multiple sclerosis.

V gene TRBV7-9 combines with J gene TRBJ1-4; possible D gene TRBD1, 5 bases. CDR1 is SEHNR and CDR2 is FQNEAQ in the germline V gene (reference sequence). The CDR3 has 14 amino acids. V shed 5 bases and J shed 7 bases, with 14 bases lying between them. CDR3 residues: CASSPGTGFEKLFF. For the CDR3, the DNA is TGTGCCAGCAGCCCTGGGACGGGTTTTGAAAAACTGTTTTTT.

The chain is built from TRBV7-2 and TRBJ2-7; TRBD1 might be the D (5 bases). V gave up 5 bases and J gave up 0 bases, with 20 bases separating them. The CDR3 totals 17 residues. The germline V gene encodes CDR1 SGHTA and CDR2 FQGNSA. The chain's CDR3 is CASSTHPQGPSSYEQYF. The CDR3 region has the DNA TGTGCCAGCAGCACGCACCCCCAGGGCCCCAGCTCCTACGAGCAGTACTTC.

This chain uses TRBV28 with TRBJ2-1, with D uncertain. The CDR3 is made up of 16 amino acids. Germline CDR1 MDHEN, CDR2 SYDVKM. The V end lost 5 bases, the J end lost 0 bases, and 14 bases lay between the germline ends. Written as DNA, the CDR3 is TGTGCCAGCAGTACGCCGGAACACTACTCCTACAATGAGCAGTTCTTC. Its protein is CASSTPEHYSYNEQFF.

The chain joins TRBV20-1 to TRBJ1-2, with no clear D. CDR1 DFQATT and CDR2 SNEGSKA come from the germline V gene (reference sequence). Trimming stripped 8 bases from V and 7 bases from J, with 23 bases between. The CDR3 has 14 amino acids. CDR3 loop: CSPRSRKFIGGYTF. CDR3 DNA sequence: TGCAGTCCCAGGAGTAGGAAGTTCATCGGTGGCTACACCTTC.

This sequence joins TRBV2 and TRBJ2-4; D is ambiguous. Per germline, CDR1 SNHLY and CDR2 FYNNEI. CDR3 length equals 15 residues. V was clipped by 0 bases and J by 5 bases, with 11 bases between them. The CDR3 DNA reads as TGTGCCAGCAGTGAAGCGGCCCAAATACAAAACATTCAGTACTTC. Its protein is CASSEAAQIQNIQYF.

J is TRBJ2-7 and V is TRBV20-1; D is ambiguous. The CDR3 has 15 residues. V dropped 5 bases and J dropped 1 base, with 18 bases sitting between them. CDR1 and CDR2 from the germline V gene are DFQATT and SNEGSKA (reference sequence). CDR3 nucleotide sequence: TGCAGTGCTGGAATTCACTCCCCCGGGTCCTACGAGCAGTACTTC. Its translation: CSAGIHSPGSYEQYF.

In nucleotides, the CDR3 is TGCAGTGCTAGAGATCTCAGGCGGGAGTACAACAATGAGCAGTTCTTC. It yields the protein CSARDLRREYNNEQFF. V gene TRBV20-1 combines with J gene TRBJ2-1; TRBD2 aligns across 7 bases. The junction had 10 bases not matched to a gene; V was cut back by 0 bases and J by 5 bases. The germline V gene encodes CDR1 DFQATT and CDR2 SNEGSKA (reference sequence). The CDR3 sequence is 16 residues long.

This chain uses TRBV20-1 with TRBJ1-2; possibly TRBD1 for D (5 bases). Germline V gives CDR1 DFQATT, CDR2 SNEGSKA (reference sequence). V shed 6 bases and J shed 2 bases, with 13 bases lying between them. The CDR3 contains 13 residues. This CDR3 reads CSAPGTSNYGYTF. CDR3 DNA: TGCAGTGCCCCCGGGACGAGCAACTATGGCTACACCTTC.

This clonotype has only a few counts. The DNA of the CDR3 is TGTGCCAGCAGCTCTACCGAGTTGGGACAAGCCTACGAGCAGTACTTC. Translation: CASSSTELGQAYEQYF. The V call is TRBV7-9, the J call TRBJ2-7, with a weak D call TRBD1 (6 bases). CDR1 and CDR2 (germline): SEHNR, FQNEAQ (reference sequence). The CDR3 runs 16 residues. The V end was cut by 4 bases, the J end by 2 bases, with 18 bases between.

This clonotype was counted only a few times. J is TRBJ1-2 and V is TRBV4-1; 7 bases fit TRBD1. CDR3 length equals 16 residues. V gave up 1 base and J gave up 0 bases; unmatched junction bases: 5. Per the germline V gene, CDR1 is MGHRA and CDR2 is YSYEKL. Here the CDR3 reads CASSQGTGVTNYGYTF. The CDR3 nucleotides read TGCGCCAGCAGCCAAGGAACAGGGGTTACTAACTATGGCTACACCTTC.

This clonotype was found many times. The chain couples TRBV6-5 to TRBJ1-2; D is undetermined. CDR3 length: 13 amino acids. The germline V gene encodes CDR1 MNHEY and CDR2 SVGAGI. Trimming cost V 9 bases and J 2 bases, with 13 bases left between them. CDR3 loop: CASGVGENYGYTF. The DNA for the CDR3 is TGTGCCAGTGGGGTTGGTGAGAACTATGGCTACACCTTC.

This clonotype was picked up a small number of times. The chain links TRBV7-8 to TRBJ1-5, with D uncertain. CDR1 SGHVS and CDR2 FQNEAQ come from the germline V gene. This CDR3 is built from 14 residues. The V end lost 4 bases, the J end lost 2 bases, and 9 bases lay between the germline ends. The CDR3 sequence is CASSSREGNQPQHF. In nucleotides, the CDR3 is TGTGCCAGCAGCTCCCGGGAGGGCAATCAGCCCCAGCATTTT. The whole variable domain, remainder taken from reference TRBV7-8 and TRBJ1-5, is GAGVSQSPRYKVAKRGQDVALRCDPISGHVSLFWYQQALGQGPEFLTYFQNEAQLDKSGLPSDRFFAERPEGSVSTLKIQRTQQEDSAVYLCASSSREGNQPQHFGDGTRLSIL.

The CDR3 region is CASGTGGNTEAFF. CDR3 coding DNA: TGTGCCAGCGGAACAGGGGGGAACACTGAAGCTTTCTTT. J is TRBJ1-1 and V is TRBV12-3 or TRBV12-4; 8 bases are shared with TRBD1. After removal of 8 bases from V and 1 base from J, the junction contained 3 bases not matched to a gene. This CDR3 spans 13 amino acids.

The V gene is TRBV12-3 or TRBV12-4, the J gene TRBJ1-2; D is unresolved. The CDR3 is 11 amino acids. V was pared by 5 bases and J by 10 bases, with 11 bases between. This CDR3 reads CASSGSGDYTF. The DNA of the CDR3 is TGTGCCAGCAGTGGAAGCGGTGACTACACCTTC.

This chain joins TRBV20-1 and TRBJ2-3; D is undetermined. This CDR3 has 14 amino acids. Germline V gene lookup returns CDR1 DFQATT and CDR2 SNEGSKA (reference sequence). The CDR3 DNA reads as TGCAGGGGCGAGACCTCCTTTCCCACAGATACGCAGTATTTT. This codes for CRGETSFPTDTQYF.

The chain couples TRBV7-3 to TRBJ2-4; TRBD2 agrees at 10 bases. Per germline, CDR1 SGHTA and CDR2 FQGTGA. There are 21 residues in the CDR3. J lost 0 bases, V lost 2 bases, and 16 bases had no gene match. CDR3: CASSLSGTSEKMEGAKNIQYF. The CDR3 bases are TGTGCCAGCAGCTTATCCGGGACTAGCGAAAAGATGGAGGGAGCCAAAAACATTCAGTACTTC.

This clonotype was seen more than once but under ten times. The V gene is TRBV4-3, the J gene TRBJ2-3, with 11 bases lining up with TRBD2. Germline lookup yields CDR1 LGHNA and CDR2 YSLEER. Trimming at V came to 3 bases and at J to 0 bases, leaving 11 bases not matched to a gene. The CDR3 runs to 19 residues. This chain's CDR3 is CASSQEGLAGRTSTDTQYF. CDR3 coding DNA: TGCGCCAGCAGCCAGGAAGGACTAGCGGGCAGAACTAGCACAGATACGCAGTATTTT.

The gene calls are TRBV6-5 and TRBJ2-1, with D unclear. The CDR3 loop spans 13 amino acids. The germline gives CDR1 MNHEY, CDR2 SVGAGI. V was pared by 5 bases and J by 7 bases, with 12 bases between. CDR3 residues: CASSPSHSNEQFF. Written as DNA, the CDR3 is TGTGCCAGCAGTCCCTCGCACTCAAATGAGCAGTTCTTC.

The sample holds a few counts of this clonotype. The chain employs TRBV15 and TRBJ1-1; D is perhaps TRBD1 (5 bases). The CDR3 totals 17 residues. Germline CDR1 and CDR2: LNHNV and YYDKDF (reference sequence). Trimming shortened V by 0 bases and J by 6 bases, and 20 bases separated the two germline ends. CDR3 protein: CATSRDKAGLGGAEAFF. CDR3 coding DNA: TGTGCCACCAGCAGAGATAAGGCTGGGCTTGGGGGAGCTGAAGCTTTCTTT.

Details on this clonotype: A read error may produce the germline difference seen at one junction end. The genes are TRBV20-1 and TRBJ2-1; possibly TRBD2 for D (6 bases). Per germline, CDR1 DFQATT and CDR2 SNEGSKA (reference sequence). This CDR3 region has 15 residues. CDR3: CGASDAGNSYNEQFF. In nucleotides, the CDR3 is TGCGGTGCTAGTGACGCGGGGAACTCCTACAATGAGCAGTTCTTC.

The V and J genes are TRBV2 and TRBJ1-4; D ambiguous. Looked up from germline, CDR1 is SNHLY and CDR2 is FYNNEI. CDR3 length: 16 amino acids. Trimming removed 4 bases from V and 3 bases from J, with 15 bases in between. CDR3 region: CASSGLKGEANEKLFF. The CDR3 nucleotides are TGTGCCAGCAGTGGTCTGAAGGGAGAGGCTAATGAAAAACTGTTTTTT.

This chain uses TRBV28 with TRBJ1-5; 9 bases agree with TRBD1. In germline, CDR1 is MDHEN, CDR2 SYDVKM. V shed 5 bases and J 7 bases; nucleotides not matched to a gene: 12. The CDR3 extends over 16 amino acids. The CDR3 DNA is TGTGCCAGCAGTCCCCAGACAGGGGGAGAAAGGCAGCCCCAGCATTTT. As protein: CASSPQTGGERQPQHF.

The genes are TRBV13 and TRBJ2-7, with 7 bases matching TRBD2. The V gene end was trimmed by 1 base and the J gene end by 7 bases; junction bases not matched to a gene: 4. The CDR3 is made up of 13 amino acids. In germline, CDR1 is PRHDT, CDR2 FYEKMQ (reference sequence). As DNA, the CDR3 is TGTGCCAGCAGCTTAGAAGCGGGGAAAGAGCAGTACTTC. As protein: CASSLEAGKEQYF.

This clonotype was counted only a few times. One end of the junction fails to match germline, which may point to a read error. The J gene is TRBJ2-7, the V gene TRBV9; 8 bases align to TRBD2. CDR1 is SGDLS, CDR2 YYNGEE, per germline. The CDR3 contains 13 residues. The CDR3 reads CASSGAGVGEQYF. For the CDR3, the DNA is TGTGCTAGCAGCGGAGCGGGAGTTGGCGAGCAGTACTTC.

The chain links TRBV29-1 to TRBJ2-7; D is unclear. The V end was cut by 0 bases, the J end by 2 bases, with 8 bases between. The V gene's germline CDR1 is SQVTM and CDR2 ANQGSEA. The CDR3 consists of 13 residues. Here the CDR3 DNA reads TGCAGCGTTGAAGACACAGAGACCTACGAGCAGTACTTC. Protein product: CSVEDTETYEQYF.

J is TRBJ2-1 and V is TRBV12-3 or TRBV12-4, with a tentative D call TRBD2 (6 bases). CDR3 length equals 17 residues. Trimming removed 0 bases from V and 0 bases from J, with 12 bases in between. The chain's CDR3 is CASSLARSGSSYNEQFF. As DNA, the CDR3 is TGTGCCAGCAGTTTAGCGCGCTCCGGGAGCTCCTACAATGAGCAGTTCTTC.

There are many counts of this clonotype. The genes are TRBV20-1 and TRBJ2-7, with D unresolved. The germline V gene encodes CDR1 DFQATT and CDR2 SNEGSKA (reference sequence). Trimming took off 6 bases at V and 2 bases at J, with 14 bases between the two ends. The CDR3 length is 13 residues. The CDR3 DNA reads as TGCAGTGCCTCGCGCGCCTCCGCCTACGAGCAGTACTTC. Its protein is CSASRASAYEQYF.

In this sample, this clonotype turned up a few times. V usage is TRBV9 and J usage is TRBJ2-3; the D is unclear. The CDR3 runs 15 residues. Between the trimmed V and J ends, which lost 0 bases and 0 bases, there was a span of 8 bases. Germline loops: CDR1 SGDLS, CDR2 YYNGEE. The CDR3 DNA sequence: TGTGCCAGCAGCGTAGCCCCCCAGAGCACAGATACGCAGTATTTT. Its translation: CASSVAPQSTDTQYF.

The CDR3 region is CSVDRQGAVGDTQYF. In DNA form, the CDR3 reads TGCAGCGTTGACCGACAGGGGGCTGTGGGGGATACGCAGTATTTT. This chain links TRBV29-1 with TRBJ2-3, with 10 bases lining up with TRBD1. Looked up from germline, CDR1 is SQVTM and CDR2 is ANQGSEA. This CDR3 region has 15 residues. V lost 3 bases to trimming and J lost 6 bases; unmatched junction nucleotides: 9.

This clonotype occurred a few times. V and J are TRBV7-2 and TRBJ1-2, with D perhaps TRBD1 (6 bases). This CDR3 is built from 14 residues. The germline V gene has CDR1 SGHTA and CDR2 FQGNSA. Trimming took 5 bases from V and 4 from J, leaving 14 bases between them. The CDR3 DNA reads TGTGCCAGCAGCCCACCCGGGGGCCGCTATGGCTACACCTTC. Its translation is CASSPPGGRYGYTF.